The sequence of this TCR beta chain was determined in a study of Ad26.COV2.S vaccination and SARS-CoV-2 variants. Overall study: Ad26.COV2.S, an intramuscular injection, was given once or twice 56 days apart. Study findings and constraints: Spike-specific responses of CD8+ and CD4+ T cells were reported to display substantial breadth after vaccination.

V was shortened by 0 bases and J by 1 base, with 3 bases between the two germline ends. The CDR3 length is 13 residues. Germline CDR1 SGHAT, CDR2 FQNNGV. The table came from immunoSEQ multiplex PCR; TCRdb's copy has only in-frame clones and leaves some out. Of 350,000 to 450,000 clones listed, about 85% were seen once; the top ten hold 3% to 4%. Comments on this clone: Its antigen is unknown.

Treatment given: 15 to 20 received Ad26.COV2.S at low or high dose, single or two shots; about five received placebo; per-sample allocation not given. Day 63 following the first vaccine or placebo injection was when the samples were taken. Immunization relied on an Ad26 vector, which expressed Wuhan-strain SARS-CoV-2 spike. The TCR sequence derives from a person between 18 and 65 years old who received the Ad26.COV2.S COVID-19 vaccine or a placebo. The starting material was peripheral blood, obtained in a trial of Ad26.COV2.S vaccine versus placebo. V gene TRBV11-2 combines with J gene TRBJ1-1; unclear D gene. The DNA of the CDR3 is TGTGCCAGCAGCTTAGATCAGAACACTGAAGCTTTCTTT. It translates to CASSLDQNTEAFF.